This record looks at one T cell receptor (beta chain) sequence and its context. The study ran its PCR with 60 Vbeta and 13 Jbeta primers. Produced via immunoSEQ multiplex PCR; TCRdb's table is partial and in-frame only. The sample lists some 150,000 clones; 80% were seen once. This sample stems from a study of cytomegalovirus exposure and HLA in healthy donors. Nominally healthy donors were sampled, though unrecorded immune exposures were likely. Trimming took off 4 bases at V and 6 bases at J, with 13 bases between the two ends. Germline loops: CDR1 SGDLS, CDR2 YYNGEE. The CDR3 length is 14 residues. Sequencing was carried out using PBMCs. The chain joins TRBV9 to TRBJ2-2; weak D call: TRBD1 (6 bases). The receptor comes from a woman aged 45-65 years in good health and CMV-seropositive. As DNA, the CDR3 is TGTGCCAGCAGCCTACAAACAGGGTCCGGGGAGCTGTTTTTT. Protein: CASSLQTGSGELFF.